The TCR beta chain under discussion was sequenced for a study of T cell changes during pregnancy in multiple sclerosis. The protocol was immunoSEQ multiplex PCR, while the TCRdb copy is restricted to in-frame clones and leaves out a portion. The table has 85,000 to 100,000 clones, 85% to 95% seen once. The germline gives CDR1 GTSNPN, CDR2 SVGIG (reference sequence). The CDR3 loop spans 15 amino acids. V lost 1 base and J lost 5; bases outside the gene matches: 7. The specimen was peripheral blood, collected in the first trimester of pregnancy. The source is a female donor with multiple sclerosis, enrolled in a pregnancy study. The rearrangement uses TRBV30 and TRBJ2-3; 9 nucleotides line up with TRBD1. CDR3 region: CAWSASGQGIDTQYF. The CDR3 bases are TGTGCCTGGAGTGCCTCGGGACAGGGAATAGATACGCAGTATTTT.